One and the same sample provided the 21 T cell receptor beta chains below, sequenced in a study of CD4 T cells in relation to SARS-CoV-2 and coronaviruses. Their antigen targets remain unknown. CD4+ T cells from unexposed donors were obtained before the COVID-19 pandemic (2011-2018). Isolation of CD4+ T cells took place after about eleven days in culture. Sequenced by immunoSEQ multiplex PCR; TCRdb stores in-frame clones only, minus some. This table holds about 24,000 clones, around 76% found once. Material for sequencing was CD4+ T cells from PBMCs, cultured in vitro. Receptors were obtained from a human donor in good health.

The J gene is TRBJ2-7, the V gene TRBV20-1, with 10 bases lining up with TRBD2. This CDR3 contains 15 residues. Unmatched junction bases numbered 10, after V lost 3 bases and J lost 5 bases. Germline CDR1 reads DFQATT; CDR2 reads SNEGSKA (reference sequence). CDR3 sequence (DNA): TGCAGTGCTAGTGGTCTAGCGGGAGTGATGAACGAGCAGTACTTC. This sequence encodes CSASGLAGVMNEQYF.

The chain has TRBV30 and TRBJ1-1; tentative D call: TRBD1 (6 bases). CDR3 length: 12 residues. The germline gives CDR1 GTSNPN, CDR2 SVGIG (reference sequence). The ends were cut back, 5 bases at V and 11 bases at J, with 18 bases in the middle. The CDR3 bases are TGTGCCTGGGGGGACACCGACAAGGGGGCTTTCTTT. This encodes CAWGDTDKGAFF.

This clone was found once. DNA of the CDR3: TGTGCCAGCAGCCAGGAGGGTCGTGAGCAGTTCTTC. Protein product: CASSQEGREQFF. The chain recombines TRBV3-1 (or the pseudogene TRBV3-2) with TRBJ2-1; possibly TRBD2 for D (6 bases). The ends were cut back, 3 bases at V and 9 bases at J, with 9 bases in the middle. Germline V gene data show CDR1 as LGHDT and CDR2 as YNNKEL (reference sequence). This CDR3 has 12 amino acids.

The chain couples TRBV2 to TRBJ2-3; D is undetermined. V gave up 4 bases and J gave up 6 bases, with 8 bases separating them. The CDR3 consists of 12 residues. Germline V gene lookup returns CDR1 SNHLY and CDR2 FYNNEI. CDR3 nucleotide sequence: TGTGCCAGCAGTGTTCTCAGGGATACGCAGTATTTT. It is translated as CASSVLRDTQYF.

The chain's CDR3 is CASSELKEEQYF. The DNA for the CDR3 is TGTGCCAGCAGTGAGTTAAAGGAGGAACAGTACTTC. This chain uses TRBV25-1 with TRBJ2-5; possible D gene TRBD2, 5 bases. The CDR3 covers 12 residues. Germline-derived CDR1 and CDR2 are MGHDK and SYGVNS. V was pared by 3 bases and J by 11 bases, with 13 bases between.

The rearrangement uses TRBV5-5 and TRBJ2-7; 11 bases line up with TRBD2. This CDR3 spans 15 amino acids. The germline CDR1 and CDR2 sequences are SGHKS and YYEKEE (reference sequence). Trimming took 5 bases from V and 0 from J; bases not matched to a gene: 4. This CDR3 is CASRVTSGSSYEQYF. CDR3 nucleotides: TGTGCCAGCAGGGTAACTAGCGGGAGCTCCTACGAGCAGTACTTC.

This chain joins TRBV6-5 and TRBJ2-7; D unclear. The CDR3 contains 14 residues. The V end lost 0 bases, the J end lost 2 bases, and 8 bases lay between the germline ends. Germline V gene sequence: CDR1 MNHEY, CDR2 SVGAGI. The CDR3 DNA follows: TGTGCCAGCAGTTACTCGTACACAACCTACGAGCAGTACTTC. It codes for CASSYSYTTYEQYF.

The gene calls are TRBV2 and TRBJ1-4; D gene unclear. V shed 6 bases and J shed 7 bases, with 12 bases lying between them. Looked up from germline, CDR1 is SNHLY and CDR2 is FYNNEI. The CDR3 contains 13 residues. The CDR3 loop reads CASRQFPGEKLFF. CDR3 in DNA: TGTGCCAGCAGGCAATTCCCCGGTGAAAAACTGTTTTTT.

The chain has TRBV6-5 and TRBJ1-1; D gene ambiguous. This CDR3 spans 11 amino acids. Germline assignment: CDR1 MNHEY and CDR2 SVGAGI. The germline V and J ends were trimmed by 6 bases and 11 bases, with 13 bases remaining between them. Here the CDR3 reads CASRGSVRAFF. CDR3 DNA: TGTGCCAGCAGAGGATCTGTAAGGGCTTTCTTT.

There are a few counts of this clone. V gene TRBV2 combines with J gene TRBJ2-7; D is unclear. The CDR3 sequence is 12 residues long. V lost 7 bases to trimming and J lost 0 bases, with 7 bases between them. Germline V gene lookup returns CDR1 SNHLY and CDR2 FYNNEI. The CDR3 DNA reads TGTGCCAGCACAGAAAACTCCTACGAGCAGTACTTC. Its protein product is CASTENSYEQYF. Supplemented by reference TRBV2 and TRBJ2-7, the full variable domain reads EPEVTQTPSHQVTQMGQEVILRCVPISNHLYFYWYRQILGQKVEFLVSFYNNEISEKSEIFDDQFSVERPDGSNFTLKIRSTKLEDSAMYFCASTENSYEQYFGPGTRLTVT.

The V and J genes are TRBV7-9 and TRBJ2-2, with D perhaps matching TRBD1 (5 bases). The germline V gene encodes CDR1 SEHNR and CDR2 FQNEAQ (reference sequence). Trimming left V 3 bases short and J 0 bases short, with 5 bases between. CDR3 length equals 14 residues. The CDR3 sequence: CASSLTANTGELFF. As DNA, the CDR3 is TGTGCCAGCAGCTTGACAGCGAACACCGGGGAGCTGTTTTTT.

The gene calls are TRBV5-1 and TRBJ1-1; no clear D. V was cut by 0 bases and J by 1 base, with 10 bases left in between. Germline V lookup: CDR1 SGHRS, CDR2 YFSETQ. The CDR3 totals 15 residues. DNA for the CDR3: TGCGCCAGCAGCTTGGCCTCCGGAGGGAACACTGAAGCTTTCTTT. Translation: CASSLASGGNTEAFF.

The rearrangement links TRBV19 to TRBJ1-2, with D hard to call. In germline, CDR1 is LNHDA, CDR2 SQIVND (reference sequence). The V end lost 5 bases, the J end lost 7 bases, and 20 bases lay between the germline ends. The CDR3 spans 15 residues. This CDR3 is CASSPLRSEARGYTF. CDR3 DNA: TGTGCCAGTAGTCCCCTCAGGTCGGAGGCTCGTGGCTACACCTTC.

This clone occurred once. The chain uses TRBV12-3 or TRBV12-4 and TRBJ2-3; perhaps D is TRBD1 or TRBD2 (5 bases each). The V end lost 8 bases, the J end lost 2 bases, and 8 bases lay between the germline ends. This CDR3 is built from 12 residues. The CDR3 region has the DNA TGTGCCAGCGAGGGACCCACAGATACGCAGTATTTT. Protein sequence: CASEGPTDTQYF.

This chain joins TRBV9 and TRBJ2-3; 8 bases align to TRBD2. Germline assignment: CDR1 SGDLS and CDR2 YYNGEE. V lost 4 bases, J lost 2 bases, and 9 bases stayed unmatched. The CDR3 totals 16 residues. The CDR3 protein is CASSPRLAPATDTQYF. In nucleotides, the CDR3 is TGTGCCAGCAGCCCTCGACTAGCGCCTGCCACAGATACGCAGTATTTT.

The chain joins TRBV7-2 to TRBJ1-2; D gene ambiguous. CDR3 size: 14 residues. Trimming cost V 5 bases and J 1 base, with 11 bases left between them. The germline CDR1 and CDR2 sequences are SGHTA and FQGNSA. The CDR3 nucleotides are TGTGCCAGCAGCCCTCACACCGGTAACTATGGCTACACCTTC. Its translation is CASSPHTGNYGYTF.

This clone ranks as large. The V call is TRBV7-2, the J call TRBJ2-3; no definite D call. The CDR3 runs to 12 residues. Trimming took 5 bases from V and 6 from J, leaving 9 bases between them. The germline V gene encodes CDR1 SGHTA and CDR2 FQGNSA. The CDR3 nucleotides are TGTGCCAGCAGCCCCTATGGTGATACGCAGTATTTT. Its protein product is CASSPYGDTQYF.

This clone has a handful of counts. The rearrangement links TRBV5-1 to TRBJ1-1, with a weak D call TRBD1 (5 bases). Between the trimmed V and J ends, which lost 5 bases and 1 base, there was a span of 18 bases. The germline V gene has CDR1 SGHRS and CDR2 YFSETQ. The CDR3 extends over 16 amino acids. CDR3 loop: CASRRFGGGENTEAFF. The CDR3 DNA follows: TGCGCCAGCAGGCGGTTTGGGGGAGGGGAGAACACTGAAGCTTTCTTT.

This clone has just a few counts. Mismatch with germline at one junction end may stem from a read error. The genes are TRBV12-3 or TRBV12-4 and TRBJ1-5; perhaps TRBD1 as D (5 bases). The CDR3 sequence is 13 residues long. CDR3 sequence (DNA): TGTGCCAGCAGTAACCAGGGCAACCAGCCCCAGCATTTT. Protein sequence: CASSNQGNQPQHF.

This chain uses TRBV5-1 with TRBJ1-1; D is possibly TRBD1 (6 bases). V was trimmed by 3 bases and J by 1 base, leaving 10 bases between them. Germline assignment: CDR1 SGHRS and CDR2 YFSETQ. The CDR3 spans 14 residues. In DNA, the CDR3 is TGCGCCAGCAGCTATCGCAGGGGGAACACTGAAGCTTTCTTT. It yields the protein CASSYRRGNTEAFF.

The chain couples TRBV7-6 to TRBJ2-5; D may be TRBD2 (5 bases). Trimming cost V 5 bases and J 4 bases, with 20 bases left between them. Looked up from germline, CDR1 is SGHVS and CDR2 is FNYEAQ. CDR3 length: 16 amino acids. The CDR3 region is CASSESPGVVGETQYF. CDR3 DNA: TGTGCCAGCAGCGAAAGCCCCGGGGTAGTGGGAGAGACCCAGTACTTC.